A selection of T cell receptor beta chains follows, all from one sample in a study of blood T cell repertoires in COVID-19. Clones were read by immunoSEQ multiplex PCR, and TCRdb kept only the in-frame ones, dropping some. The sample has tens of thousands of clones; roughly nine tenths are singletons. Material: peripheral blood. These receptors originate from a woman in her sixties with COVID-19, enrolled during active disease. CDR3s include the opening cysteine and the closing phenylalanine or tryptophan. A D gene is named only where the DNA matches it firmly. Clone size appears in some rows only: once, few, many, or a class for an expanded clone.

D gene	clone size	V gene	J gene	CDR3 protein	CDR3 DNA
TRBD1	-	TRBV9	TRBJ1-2	CASSVGTGVYGYTF	TGTGCCAGCAGCGTAGGGACAGGGGTCTATGGCTACACCTTC
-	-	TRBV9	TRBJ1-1	CASSAHPQGGSEAFF	TGTGCCAGCAGCGCCCATCCTCAGGGTGGTTCTGAAGCTTTCTTT
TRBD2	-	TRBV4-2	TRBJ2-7	CASSQVAGGAYEQYF	TGTGCCAGCAGCCAAGTAGCGGGAGGCGCCTACGAGCAGTACTTC
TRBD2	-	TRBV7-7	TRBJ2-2	CASSLASSGTGELFF	TGTGCTAGCAGCTTAGCGTCTAGCGGGACCGGGGAGCTGTTTTTT
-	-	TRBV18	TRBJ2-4	CASSPPQAKNIQYF	TGTGCCAGCTCACCACCGCAGGCCAAAAACATTCAGTACTTC
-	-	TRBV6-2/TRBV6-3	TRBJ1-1	CASSRRRGGEAFF	TGTGCCAGCAGTAGAAGGCGGGGCGGTGAAGCTTTCTTT
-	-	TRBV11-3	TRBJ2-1	CASSFTSSWFNEQFF	TGTGCCAGCAGCTTCACATCATCCTGGTTCAATGAGCAGTTCTTC
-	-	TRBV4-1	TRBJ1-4	CASGRGSTNEKLFF	TGCGCCAGCGGAAGGGGCTCGACTAATGAAAAACTGTTTTTT
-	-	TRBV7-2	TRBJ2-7	CASSLKVGQIYEQYF	TGTGCCAGCAGCTTAAAAGTAGGACAGATCTACGAGCAGTACTTC
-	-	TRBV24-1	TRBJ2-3	CATSDYGTSTDTQYF	TGTGCCACCAGTGATTATGGGACTAGCACAGATACGCAGTATTTT
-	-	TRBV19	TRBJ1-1	CASRQGGAMNTEAFF	TGTGCCAGTAGGCAAGGGGGGGCCATGAACACTGAAGCTTTCTTT
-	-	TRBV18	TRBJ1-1	CASSPGGSTEAFF	TGTGCCAGCTCACCAGGGGGGTCCACTGAAGCTTTCTTT
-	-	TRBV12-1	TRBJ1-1	CASSPAWANTEAFF	TGTGCCAGCAGCCCGGCGTGGGCGAACACTGAAGCTTTCTTT
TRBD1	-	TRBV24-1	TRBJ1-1	CATSSDRGANTEAFF	TGTGCCACCAGTTCGGACAGGGGAGCGAACACTGAAGCTTTCTTT
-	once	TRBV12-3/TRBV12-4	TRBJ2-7	CASSPKSEQYF	TGTGCCAGCAGCCCTAAATCCGAGCAGTACTTC
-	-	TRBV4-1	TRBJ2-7	CASSQVYYEQYF	TGCGCCAGCAGCCAAGTTTACTACGAGCAGTACTTC
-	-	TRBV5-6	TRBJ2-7	CASSLTVSYEQYF	TGTGCCAGCAGCCTAACAGTCTCCTACGAGCAGTACTTC
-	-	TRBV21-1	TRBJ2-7	CASSKRLAAWQYF	TGTGCCAGCAGCAAAAGACTGGCGGCGTGGCAGTACTTC
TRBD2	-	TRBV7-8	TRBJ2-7	CASSRALAGGYEQYF	TGTGCCAGCAGCCGAGCTCTAGCGGGAGGCTACGAGCAGTACTTC
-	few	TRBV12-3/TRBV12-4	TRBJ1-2	CASSLKANYGYTF	TGTGCCAGCAGTTTAAAAGCGAACTATGGCTACACCTTC
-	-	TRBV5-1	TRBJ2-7	CASTSSAGRTKYF	TGCGCCAGCACATCCTCGGCCGGGAGAACGAAGTACTTC
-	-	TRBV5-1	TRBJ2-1	CASSGRLSSYNEQFF	TGCGCCAGCAGCGGGAGATTAAGCTCCTACAATGAGCAGTTCTTC
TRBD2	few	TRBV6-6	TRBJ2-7	CASRLAGDYEQYF	TGTGCCAGCAGATTAGCGGGAGACTACGAGCAGTACTTC
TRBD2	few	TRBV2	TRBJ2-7	CASRRRLAGSSYEQYF	TGTGCCAGCCGCAGACGACTAGCGGGAAGCTCCTACGAGCAGTACTTC
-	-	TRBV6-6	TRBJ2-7	CASLFNYEQYF	TGTGCCAGTCTCTTTAACTACGAGCAGTACTTC
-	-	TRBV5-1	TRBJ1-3	CASSGSGVGNTIYF	TGCGCCAGCAGCGGGTCAGGGGTCGGAAACACCATATATTTT
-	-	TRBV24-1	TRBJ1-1	CATIGGRRTEAFF	TGTGCCACCATCGGGGGGAGGCGGACTGAAGCTTTCTTT
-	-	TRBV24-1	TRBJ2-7	CASLADTYEQYF	TGTGCCTCTCTGGCGGACACCTACGAGCAGTACTTC
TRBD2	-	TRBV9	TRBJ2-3	CASSGAGGSYTQYF	TGTGCCAGCAGCGGAGCGGGAGGGTCTTATACGCAGTATTTT
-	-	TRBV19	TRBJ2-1	CASSILGGGEQFF	TGTGCCAGTAGTATCTTGGGAGGGGGTGAGCAGTTCTTC
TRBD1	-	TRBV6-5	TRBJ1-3	CASSRTGSGNTIYF	TGTGCCAGCAGCCGGACAGGCTCTGGAAACACCATATATTTT
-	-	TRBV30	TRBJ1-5	CAWSAGRQPQHF	TGTGCCTGGAGTGCAGGTCGACAGCCCCAGCATTTT
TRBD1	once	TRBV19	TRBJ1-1	CAIRKGQGVTEAFF	TGTGCCATTAGGAAGGGACAGGGGGTTACTGAAGCTTTCTTT
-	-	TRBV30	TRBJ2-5	CAWSLGGLPETQYF	TGTGCCTGGAGCCTTGGTGGGCTTCCGGAGACCCAGTACTTC
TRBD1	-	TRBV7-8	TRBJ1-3	CASSSRQGSSGNTIYF	TGTGCCAGCAGCTCTCGACAGGGGAGCTCTGGAAACACCATATATTTT
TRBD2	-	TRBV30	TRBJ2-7	CAWSVLVTSPSYEQYF	TGTGCCTGGAGTGTCCTTGTGACTAGCCCCTCCTACGAGCAGTACTTC
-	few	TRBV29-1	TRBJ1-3	CSVESRGGNTIYF	TGCAGCGTTGAATCCAGGGGTGGAAACACCATATATTTT
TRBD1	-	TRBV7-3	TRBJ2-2	CASSPDRVRTGELFF	TGTGCCAGCAGCCCGGACAGGGTAAGGACCGGGGAGCTGTTTTTT
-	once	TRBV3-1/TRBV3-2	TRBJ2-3	CASSQDLLVRAGTQYF	TGTGCCAGCAGCCAAGACCTCCTGGTGAGGGCTGGTACGCAGTATTTT
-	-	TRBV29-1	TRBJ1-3	CSVGFAVTGNTIYF	TGCAGCGTTGGATTCGCAGTAACTGGAAACACCATATATTTT
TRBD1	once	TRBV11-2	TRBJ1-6	CASSQGQPNSPLHF	TGTGCCAGCAGCCAGGGACAGCCTAATTCACCCCTCCACTTT
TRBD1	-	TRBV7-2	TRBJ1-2	CASSLQGAQGYGYTF	TGTGCCAGCAGCTTACAGGGGGCGCAGGGGTATGGCTACACCTTC
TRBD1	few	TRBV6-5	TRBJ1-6	CASRRGTGESPLHF	TGTGCCAGCAGGCGGGGGACAGGGGAATCACCCCTCCACTTT
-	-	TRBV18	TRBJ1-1	CASSPADRMNTEAFF	TGTGCCAGCTCACCAGCCGACAGGATGAACACTGAAGCTTTCTTT
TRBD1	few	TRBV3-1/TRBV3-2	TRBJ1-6	CASSPIGQGGSPLHF	TGTGCCAGCAGCCCCATCGGGCAGGGGGGTTCACCCCTCCACTTT
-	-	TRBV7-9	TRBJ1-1	CASSLMGQGPEAFF	TGTGCCAGCAGCTTAATGGGCCAGGGGCCTGAAGCTTTCTTT
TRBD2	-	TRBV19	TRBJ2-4	CASSLLAGEAKNIQYF	TGTGCCAGTAGTCTCCTAGCGGGAGAGGCCAAAAACATTCAGTACTTC
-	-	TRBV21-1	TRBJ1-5	CASSKAGTGGYQPQHF	TGTGCCAGCAGCAAAGCCGGGACAGGGGGCTATCAGCCCCAGCATTTT
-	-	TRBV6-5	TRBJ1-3	CASSLTVSTGNTIYF	TGTGCCAGCAGTTTGACAGTGTCTACTGGAAACACCATATATTTT
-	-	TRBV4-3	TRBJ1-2	CASSHPFAKDGYTF	TGCGCCAGCAGCCACCCTTTTGCGAAAGATGGCTACACCTTC
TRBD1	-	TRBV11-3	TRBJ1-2	CASSVRDSLANYGYTF	TGTGCCAGCAGCGTACGGGACAGCCTAGCTAACTATGGCTACACCTTC
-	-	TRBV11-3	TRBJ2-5	CASSLGAGQETQYF	TGTGCCAGCAGCTTAGGGGCAGGGCAAGAGACCCAGTACTTC
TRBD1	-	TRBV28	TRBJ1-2	CASSFRGTEIPRGYTF	TGTGCCAGCAGTTTTAGGGGGACAGAAATTCCTCGGGGCTACACCTTC
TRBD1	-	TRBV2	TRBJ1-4	CASRTTGPTEKLFF	TGTGCCAGCAGGACGACAGGGCCCACCGAAAAACTGTTTTTT
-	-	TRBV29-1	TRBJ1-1	CSVGGVNTEAFF	TGCAGCGTCGGGGGGGTGAACACTGAAGCTTTCTTT
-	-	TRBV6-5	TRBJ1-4	CASSWNGRDTNEKLFF	TGTGCCAGCAGTTGGAACGGGAGGGATACTAATGAAAAACTGTTTTTT
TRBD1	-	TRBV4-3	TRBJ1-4	CASSQVRGTGGGKLFF	TGCGCCAGCAGCCAAGTCAGGGGGACAGGGGGTGGAAAACTGTTTTTT